A selection of T cell receptor beta chains follows, all from one sample in a study of cytomegalovirus exposure and HLA in healthy donors. TCRdb's copy holds only in-frame clones and misses some; the assay was immunoSEQ multiplex PCR. The table has under 150,000 clones, approximately 67% seen once; the top ten hold almost 8.5%. What was sequenced was PBMCs. These receptors came from a man younger than 35 in good health and CMV-seropositive. CDR3s include the opening cysteine and the closing phenylalanine or tryptophan. Each record gives: CDR3 protein, J gene, V gene.

CDR3aa: CASSSRQGENIQYF
j_gene: TRBJ2-4
v_gene: TRBV7-9

CDR3aa: CASGQGGTGELFF
j_gene: TRBJ2-2
v_gene: TRBV6-1

CDR3aa: CASSQDPGTNVLTF
j_gene: TRBJ2-6
v_gene: TRBV14

CDR3aa: CASRDSLEKLFF
j_gene: TRBJ1-4
v_gene: TRBV28

CDR3aa: CASSEFLGSSYNSPLHF
j_gene: TRBJ1-6
v_gene: TRBV10-2

CDR3aa: CASSVSAGGNNEQFF
j_gene: TRBJ2-1
v_gene: TRBV9

CDR3aa: CATGQGDRGYTF
j_gene: TRBJ1-2
v_gene: TRBV28

CDR3aa: CASSYFQVNSPLHF
j_gene: TRBJ1-6
v_gene: TRBV6-5

CDR3aa: CASSLVSSGNTEAFF
j_gene: TRBJ1-1
v_gene: TRBV5-1

CDR3aa: CASSSQTARHGNTIYF
j_gene: TRBJ1-3
v_gene: TRBV7-8

CDR3aa: CASSLVAGGPQYF
j_gene: TRBJ2-3
v_gene: TRBV11-3

CDR3aa: CSVVAGGQETQYF
j_gene: TRBJ2-5
v_gene: TRBV29-1

CDR3aa: CASSVVEGQGDGYTF
j_gene: TRBJ1-2
v_gene: TRBV9

CDR3aa: CASGPGDREDEKLFF
j_gene: TRBJ1-4
v_gene: TRBV5-1

CDR3aa: CASSQDTALPNYEQYF
j_gene: TRBJ2-7
v_gene: TRBV4-1

CDR3aa: CASSPDINTEAFF
j_gene: TRBJ1-1
v_gene: TRBV2

CDR3aa: CASSESSGGVETQYF
j_gene: TRBJ2-5
v_gene: TRBV6-4

CDR3aa: CSVEQGGQTQYF
j_gene: TRBJ2-5
v_gene: TRBV29-1

CDR3aa: CASSKRGVGTDTQYF
j_gene: TRBJ2-3
v_gene: TRBV6-5

CDR3aa: CASSSSRGEQFF
j_gene: TRBJ2-1
v_gene: TRBV2

CDR3aa: CASSTAVTGELFF
j_gene: TRBJ2-2
v_gene: TRBV5-1

CDR3aa: CASSYLTGRASDTQYF
j_gene: TRBJ2-3
v_gene: TRBV19

CDR3aa: CASSFQRLAGTLQETQYF
j_gene: TRBJ2-5
v_gene: TRBV7-9

CDR3aa: CASSLSQRKGDTQYF
j_gene: TRBJ2-3
v_gene: TRBV6-5

CDR3aa: CAISESATNTEAFF
j_gene: TRBJ1-1
v_gene: TRBV10-3

CDR3aa: CATSRGVSIQETQYF
j_gene: TRBJ2-5
v_gene: TRBV15

CDR3aa: CASSLGQGNLQETQYF
j_gene: TRBJ2-5
v_gene: TRBV5-1

CDR3aa: CASSELPGEKLFF
j_gene: TRBJ1-4
v_gene: TRBV10-1

CDR3aa: CAITRDTPYEQYF
j_gene: TRBJ2-7
v_gene: TRBV28

CDR3aa: CASSLEGPSPLHF
j_gene: TRBJ1-6
v_gene: TRBV11-2

CDR3aa: CASSEYERGTYSPLHF
j_gene: TRBJ1-6
v_gene: TRBV25-1

CDR3aa: CASSHYGTGFYQPQHF
j_gene: TRBJ1-5
v_gene: TRBV28

CDR3aa: CASSVDRGVGDTQYF
j_gene: TRBJ2-3
v_gene: TRBV9

CDR3aa: CASTNRGMGATDTQYF
j_gene: TRBJ2-3
v_gene: TRBV5-1

CDR3aa: CASIRLGRTYEQYF
j_gene: TRBJ2-7
v_gene: TRBV2

CDR3aa: CASSTGAHYGYTF
j_gene: TRBJ1-2
v_gene: TRBV11-1

CDR3aa: CASSLAQGERTGELFF
j_gene: TRBJ2-2
v_gene: TRBV7-9

CDR3aa: CASSGETGGLTDTQYF
j_gene: TRBJ2-3
v_gene: TRBV13

CDR3aa: CATSTDSSSGNTIYF
j_gene: TRBJ1-3
v_gene: TRBV15

CDR3aa: CSVGSDGKLFF
j_gene: TRBJ2-2
v_gene: TRBV20-1

CDR3aa: CASSVTGTDGYTF
j_gene: TRBJ1-2
v_gene: TRBV7-9

CDR3aa: CASSMSGAGYNSPLHF
j_gene: TRBJ1-6
v_gene: TRBV19

CDR3aa: CASSLAGGAGAGYTF
j_gene: TRBJ1-2
v_gene: TRBV7-6

CDR3aa: CASSYSGKTTYNEQFF
j_gene: TRBJ2-1
v_gene: TRBV11-3

CDR3aa: CASSLGGGRTEAFF
j_gene: TRBJ1-1
v_gene: TRBV5-1

CDR3aa: CASSVGTVGNQPQHF
j_gene: TRBJ1-5
v_gene: TRBV9

CDR3aa: CASSLGGADTQYF
j_gene: TRBJ2-3
v_gene: TRBV11-3

CDR3aa: CASSQPPLTSGGARSNEQFF
j_gene: TRBJ2-1
v_gene: TRBV4-1

CDR3aa: CASSPETGRSSAEYF
j_gene: TRBJ2-3
v_gene: TRBV5-1

CDR3aa: CASSLHSSYEQYF
j_gene: TRBJ2-7
v_gene: TRBV7-6

CDR3aa: CASSEAQRRSSNQPQHF
j_gene: TRBJ1-5
v_gene: TRBV6-1

CDR3aa: CASSEALAADYTF
j_gene: TRBJ1-2
v_gene: TRBV2

CDR3aa: CASSLGQGAGETQYF
j_gene: TRBJ2-5
v_gene: TRBV5-1

CDR3aa: CASSERGQPLLNYGYTF
j_gene: TRBJ1-2
v_gene: TRBV6-1

CDR3aa: CASSLGPAGRNNEQFF
j_gene: TRBJ2-1
v_gene: TRBV5-1